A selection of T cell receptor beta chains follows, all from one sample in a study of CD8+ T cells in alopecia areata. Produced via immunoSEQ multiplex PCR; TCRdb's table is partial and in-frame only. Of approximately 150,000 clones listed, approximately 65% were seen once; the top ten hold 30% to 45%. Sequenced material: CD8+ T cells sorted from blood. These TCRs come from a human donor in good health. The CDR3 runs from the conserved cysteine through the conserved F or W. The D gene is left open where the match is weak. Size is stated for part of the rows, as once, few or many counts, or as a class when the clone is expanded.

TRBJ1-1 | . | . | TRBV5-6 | CASSFGQGPYTEAFF | TGTGCCAGCTCCTTCGGGCAGGGACCGTACACTGAAGCTTTCTTT
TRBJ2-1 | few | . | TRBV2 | CASSELTEASGQFF | TGTGCCAGCAGTGAGCTGACAGAAGCGTCGGGACAGTTCTTC
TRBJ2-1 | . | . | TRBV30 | CAWSNTAVSYNEQFF | TGTGCCTGGAGTAATACGGCCGTCTCCTACAATGAGCAGTTCTTC
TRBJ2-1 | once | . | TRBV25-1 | CASSVVSEQFF | TGTGCCAGCAGTGTGGTCAGCGAGCAGTTCTTC
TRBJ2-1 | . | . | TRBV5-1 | CASSFFPGTAYNEQFF | TGCGCCAGCAGCTTCTTCCCCGGGACGGCCTACAATGAGCAGTTCTTC
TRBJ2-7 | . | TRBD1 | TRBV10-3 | CAISDSSDRGPLSEQYF | TGTGCCATCAGTGATTCTTCGGACAGGGGGCCTCTAAGCGAGCAGTACTTC
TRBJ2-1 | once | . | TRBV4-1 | CASSQGINEQFF | TGCGCCAGCAGCCAAGGAATCAATGAGCAGTTCTTC
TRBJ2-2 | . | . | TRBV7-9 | CASSRRQPNTGELFF | TGTGCCAGCAGCCGAAGACAGCCGAACACCGGGGAGCTGTTTTTT
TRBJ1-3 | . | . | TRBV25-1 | CASSGRSSGNTIYF | TGTGCCAGCAGTGGCAGAAGCTCTGGAAACACCATATATTTT
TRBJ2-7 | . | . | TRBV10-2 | CASSESPTYEQYF | TGCGCCAGCAGTGAGTCGCCTACCTACGAGCAGTACTTC
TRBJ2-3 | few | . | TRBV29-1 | CSVGGSDTQYF | TGCAGCGTTGGGGGGTCGGATACGCAGTATTTT
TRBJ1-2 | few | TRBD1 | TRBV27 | CASTDRALYGYTF | TGTGCCAGCACGGACAGGGCCCTCTATGGCTACACCTTC
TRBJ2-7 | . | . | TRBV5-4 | CASSTWGLPYEQYF | TGTGCCAGCAGTACTTGGGGATTACCCTACGAGCAGTACTTC
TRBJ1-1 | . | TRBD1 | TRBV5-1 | CASSLGGFAEAFF | TGCGCCAGCAGCTTAGGGGGCTTCGCTGAAGCTTTCTTT
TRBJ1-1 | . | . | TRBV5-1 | CASSLAASSGDTEAFF | TGCGCCAGCAGCTTGGCCGCGAGCTCAGGGGACACTGAAGCTTTCTTT
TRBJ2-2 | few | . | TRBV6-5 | CASSRDLGELFF | TGTGCCAGCAGCCGGGACCTCGGGGAGCTGTTTTTT
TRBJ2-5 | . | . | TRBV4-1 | CASSPGRGREETQYF | TGCGCCAGCAGCCCAGGAAGGGGCAGAGAAGAGACCCAGTACTTC
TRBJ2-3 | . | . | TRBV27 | CASSFRDSDTQYF | TGTGCCAGCAGTTTCCGCGATTCCGATACGCAGTATTTT
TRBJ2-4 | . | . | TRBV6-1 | CASRELGLGDIQYF | TGTGCCAGCAGAGAGCTAGGCCTTGGGGACATTCAGTACTTC
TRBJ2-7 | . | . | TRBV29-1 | CSSIECTIREQYF | TGCAGCTCCATTGAGTGTACTATCCGCGAGCAGTACTTC
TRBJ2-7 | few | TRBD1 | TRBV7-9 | CASSSTGATKNYEQYF | TGTGCCAGCAGCTCTACAGGGGCCACAAAGAACTACGAGCAGTACTTC
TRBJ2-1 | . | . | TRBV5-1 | CASSLSAPGYNEQFF | TGCGCCAGCAGCTTGTCGGCCCCAGGGTACAATGAGCAGTTCTTC
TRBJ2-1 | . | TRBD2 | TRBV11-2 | CASSKLAGEAYNEQFF | TGTGCCAGCAGCAAACTAGCGGGTGAGGCCTACAATGAGCAGTTCTTC
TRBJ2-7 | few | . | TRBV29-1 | CSVENGLSYEQYF | TGCAGCGTTGAAAACGGTCTCTCCTACGAGCAGTACTTC
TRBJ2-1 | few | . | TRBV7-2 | CASSPTPTSAEQFF | TGTGCCAGCAGCCCTACCCCGACTAGTGCTGAGCAGTTCTTC
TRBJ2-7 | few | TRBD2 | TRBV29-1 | CSVEVGLAGATYEQYF | TGCAGCGTTGAAGTAGGACTAGCGGGAGCCACCTACGAGCAGTACTTC
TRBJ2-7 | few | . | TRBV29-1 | CSVRTRLGQYF | TGCAGCGTTCGGACCCGGTTAGGACAGTACTTC
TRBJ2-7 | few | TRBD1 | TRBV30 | CALGQDSYEQYF | TGTGCTCTAGGACAGGACTCCTACGAGCAGTACTTC
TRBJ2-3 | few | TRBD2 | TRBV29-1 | CSVERGTSGSMDTQYF | TGCAGCGTGGAACGGGGGACTAGCGGGAGTATGGATACGCAGTATTTT
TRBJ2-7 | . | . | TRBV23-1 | CASTRFYEQYF | TGCGCCAGCACAAGGTTCTACGAGCAGTACTTC
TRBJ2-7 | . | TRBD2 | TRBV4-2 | CASSQELAGAYEQYF | TGTGCCAGCAGCCAAGAACTAGCGGGAGCCTACGAGCAGTACTTC
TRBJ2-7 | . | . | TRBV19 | CASRSAYEQYF | TGTGCCAGTAGGTCGGCCTACGAGCAGTACTTC
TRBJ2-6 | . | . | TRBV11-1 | CASSASSGANVLTF | TGTGCCAGCAGCGCCTCATCTGGGGCCAACGTCCTGACTTTC
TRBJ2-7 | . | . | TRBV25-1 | CASSRGEVLYEQYF | TGTGCCAGCAGTAGAGGGGAAGTTCTGTACGAGCAGTACTTC
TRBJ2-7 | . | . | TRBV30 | CAWRLAQGQNEQYF | TGTGCCTGGCGTCTGGCACAGGGACAAAACGAGCAGTACTTC
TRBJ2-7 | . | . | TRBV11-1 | CASSYGRWNYEQYF | TGTGCCAGCAGCTACGGACGGTGGAACTACGAGCAGTACTTC
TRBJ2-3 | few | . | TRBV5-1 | CASSRYPKRQPDTQYF | TGCGCCAGCAGCCGCTACCCTAAGCGGCAGCCGGATACGCAGTATTTT
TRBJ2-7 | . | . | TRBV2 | CASSGIGVALSYEQYF | TGTGCCAGCAGTGGGATTGGAGTTGCCCTCTCCTACGAGCAGTACTTC
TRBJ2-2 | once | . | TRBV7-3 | CASSETGYTGELFF | TGTGCCAGCAGCGAGACAGGATACACCGGGGAGCTGTTTTTT
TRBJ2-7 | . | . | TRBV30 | CAWSVGFGIRYEQYF | TGTGCCTGGAGTGTCGGGTTCGGGATTCGCTACGAGCAGTACTTC
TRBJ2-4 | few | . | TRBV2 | CASQGAKNIQYF | TGTGCCAGCCAGGGGGCCAAAAACATTCAGTACTTC
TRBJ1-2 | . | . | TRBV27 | CASSLSTSFGANYGYTF | TGTGCCAGCAGTTTATCCACAAGTTTCGGAGCTAACTATGGCTACACCTTC
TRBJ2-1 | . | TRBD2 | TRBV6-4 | CASSTILAGDHNEQFF | TGTGCCAGCAGTACGATACTAGCGGGAGACCACAATGAGCAGTTCTTC
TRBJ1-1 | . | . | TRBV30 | CASSPAVGEAFF | TGTGCCTCCTCGCCGGCGGTTGGGGAAGCTTTCTTT
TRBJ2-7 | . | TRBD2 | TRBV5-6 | CASSAGLAAYEQYF | TGTGCCAGCAGCGCAGGACTAGCGGCGTACGAGCAGTACTTC
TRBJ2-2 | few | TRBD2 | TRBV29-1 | CSVAGLDTGELFF | TGCAGCGTGGCTGGACTAGACACCGGGGAGCTGTTTTTT
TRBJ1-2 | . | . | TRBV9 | CASSVGGRGHTF | TGTGCCAGCAGCGTGGGAGGGCGGGGGCACACCTTC
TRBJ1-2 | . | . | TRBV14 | CASSQDPAGVHGYTF | TGTGCCAGCAGCCAAGACCCCGCGGGGGTTCATGGCTACACCTTC
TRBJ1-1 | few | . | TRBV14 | CASSQEQSARGAFF | TGTGCCAGCAGCCAAGAACAGTCAGCAAGAGGAGCTTTCTTT
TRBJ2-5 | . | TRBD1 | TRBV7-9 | CASSSEDRGQETQYF | TGTGCCAGCAGCTCAGAGGACAGGGGGCAAGAGACCCAGTACTTC